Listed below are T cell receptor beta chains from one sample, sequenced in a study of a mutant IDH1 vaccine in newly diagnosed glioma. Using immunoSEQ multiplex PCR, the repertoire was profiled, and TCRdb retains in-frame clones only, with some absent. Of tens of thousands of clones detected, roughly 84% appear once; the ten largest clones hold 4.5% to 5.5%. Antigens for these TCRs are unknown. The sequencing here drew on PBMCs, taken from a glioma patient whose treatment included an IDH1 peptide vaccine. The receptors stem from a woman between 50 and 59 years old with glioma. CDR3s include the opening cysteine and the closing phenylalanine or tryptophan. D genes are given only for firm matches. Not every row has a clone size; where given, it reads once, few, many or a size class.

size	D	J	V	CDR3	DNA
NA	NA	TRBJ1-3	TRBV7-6	CASSLDANTIYF	TGTGCCAGCAGCTTAGATGCAAACACCATATATTTT
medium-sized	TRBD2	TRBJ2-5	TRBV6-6	CASSSGGVQETQYF	TGTGCCAGCAGTAGCGGGGGGGTTCAAGAGACCCAGTACTTC
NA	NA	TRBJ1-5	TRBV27	CASSFQAGAQPQHF	TGTGCCAGCAGTTTCCAAGCAGGGGCCCAGCCCCAGCATTTT
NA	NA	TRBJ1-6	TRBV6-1	CASTGPKSPLHF	TGTGCCAGCACAGGGCCAAAGTCACCCCTCCACTTT
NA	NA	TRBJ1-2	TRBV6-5	CASSVGQLSNYGYTF	TGTGCCAGCAGTGTGGGCCAGCTATCTAACTATGGCTACACCTTC
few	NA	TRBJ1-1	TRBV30	CAWSYGILDTEAFF	TGTGCCTGGAGTTACGGGATACTGGACACTGAAGCTTTCTTT
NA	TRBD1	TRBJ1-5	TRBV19	CASSWDSSNQPQHF	TGTGCCAGTAGTTGGGACAGTAGCAATCAGCCCCAGCATTTT
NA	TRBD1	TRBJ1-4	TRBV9	CASSEGTGSTNEKLFF	TGTGCCAGCAGCGAAGGGACAGGCTCAACTAATGAAAAACTGTTTTTT
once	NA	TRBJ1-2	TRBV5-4	CASSLAGGVGANYGYTF	TGTGCCAGCAGCTTGGCCGGAGGGGTTGGGGCTAACTATGGCTACACCTTC
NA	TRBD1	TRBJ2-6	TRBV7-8	CASSLALTGASGANVLTF	TGTGCCAGCAGCTTAGCCCTGACAGGGGCCTCTGGGGCCAACGTCCTGACTTTC
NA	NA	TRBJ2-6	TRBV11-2	CASTPRPDSHSGANVLTF	TGTGCCAGCACCCCCCGCCCAGACAGCCACTCTGGGGCCAACGTCCTGACTTTC
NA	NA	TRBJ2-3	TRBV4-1	CASSQDRNTDTQYF	TGCGCCAGCAGCCAAGATCGTAACACAGATACGCAGTATTTT
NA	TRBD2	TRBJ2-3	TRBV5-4	CASRSPGTTTDTQYF	TGTGCCAGCAGGTCCCCCGGGACTACCACAGATACGCAGTATTTT
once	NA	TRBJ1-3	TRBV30	CAWTMGSRAGNTIYF	TGTGCCTGGACGATGGGGAGTAGGGCTGGAAACACCATATATTTT
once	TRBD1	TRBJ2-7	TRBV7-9	CASSLRTGDPSRGEQYF	TGTGCCAGCAGCTTACGGACAGGAGACCCCTCAAGGGGGGAGCAGTACTTC
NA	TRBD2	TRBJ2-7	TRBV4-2	CASSQEGAGGAYEQYF	TGTGCCAGCAGCCAAGAAGGAGCGGGGGGTGCCTACGAGCAGTACTTC
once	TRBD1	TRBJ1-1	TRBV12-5	CASGPGGGSTEAFF	TGTGCTAGTGGCCCAGGGGGCGGGAGCACTGAAGCTTTCTTT
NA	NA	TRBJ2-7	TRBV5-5	CASSRVGFSGYEQYF	TGTGCCAGCAGCCGCGTCGGTTTTTCAGGGTACGAGCAGTACTTC
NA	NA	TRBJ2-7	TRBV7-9	CASSKSTLGEQYF	TGTGCCAGCAGCAAATCGACACTGGGCGAGCAGTACTTC
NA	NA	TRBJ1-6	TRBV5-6	CASSLDRVGGSYNSPLHF	TGTGCCAGCAGCTTGGATAGGGTTGGGGGATCCTATAATTCACCCCTCCACTTT
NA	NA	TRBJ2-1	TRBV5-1	CASSLDRSEQFF	TGCGCCAGCAGCCTGGACCGGAGCGAGCAGTTCTTC
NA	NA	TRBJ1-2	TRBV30	CAWSRGWGDGYTF	TGTGCCTGGAGTCGTGGTTGGGGGGATGGCTACACCTTC
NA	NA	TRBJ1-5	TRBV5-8	CASSLPAGQSLNQPQHF	TGTGCCAGCAGCTTGCCCGCGGGCCAATCCCTCAATCAGCCCCAGCATTTT
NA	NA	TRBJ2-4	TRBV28	CASRGTGKNIQYF	TGTGCCAGCAGGGGGACTGGGAAAAACATTCAGTACTTC
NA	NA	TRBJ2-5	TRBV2	CASSDRTAQETQYF	TGTGCCAGCAGTGATCGGACAGCCCAAGAGACCCAGTACTTC
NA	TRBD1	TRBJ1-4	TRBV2	CASSGGQGQEKLFF	TGTGCCAGCAGTGGTGGACAGGGTCAAGAAAAACTGTTTTTT
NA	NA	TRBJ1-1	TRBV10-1	CASSEGLGDTEAFF	TGCGCCAGCAGTGAGGGTTTGGGGGACACTGAAGCTTTCTTT
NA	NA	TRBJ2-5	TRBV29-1	CSVETEETQYF	TGCAGCGTTGAAACCGAGGAGACCCAGTACTTC
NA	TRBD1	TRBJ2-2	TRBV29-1	CSVGQGSTGELFF	TGCAGCGTGGGACAGGGGAGCACCGGGGAGCTGTTTTTT
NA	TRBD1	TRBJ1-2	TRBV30	CAWTGTGYGYTF	TGTGCCTGGACAGGGACAGGCTATGGCTACACCTTC
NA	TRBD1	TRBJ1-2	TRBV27	CASSPFGGGDYYGYTF	TGTGCCAGCAGTCCCTTTGGAGGGGGCGACTACTATGGCTACACCTTC
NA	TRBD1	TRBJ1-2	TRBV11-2	CASSGDLTGGAAGYTF	TGTGCCAGCAGCGGCGACCTGACAGGGGGCGCGGCTGGCTACACCTTC
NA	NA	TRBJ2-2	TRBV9	CASSWQGNTGELFF	TGTGCCAGCAGCTGGCAGGGAAACACCGGGGAGCTGTTTTTT
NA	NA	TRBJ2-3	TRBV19	CASRIRVRSRSDTQYF	TGTGCCAGTCGCATCCGAGTTAGGAGTCGATCAGATACGCAGTATTTT
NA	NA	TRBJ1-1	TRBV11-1	CASSLERAGGEAFF	TGTGCCAGCAGCTTAGAGAGGGCGGGAGGTGAAGCTTTCTTT
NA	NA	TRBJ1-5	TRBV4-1	CASSQALRMGIQPQHF	TGCGCCAGCAGCCAAGCTCTTCGGATGGGGATCCAGCCCCAGCATTTT
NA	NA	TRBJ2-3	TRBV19	CASSSYLADADTQYF	TGTGCCAGTAGTTCCTACTTAGCTGACGCAGATACGCAGTATTTT
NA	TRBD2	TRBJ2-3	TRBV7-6	CASSARGVEAYTQYF	TGTGCCAGCAGCGCGCGGGGGGTCGAGGCGTATACGCAGTATTTT
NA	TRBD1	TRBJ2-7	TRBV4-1	CASSSRQGPSYEQYF	TGCGCCAGCAGCTCTCGACAGGGACCCTCCTACGAGCAGTACTTC
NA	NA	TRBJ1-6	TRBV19	CASSPQAIDNSPLHF	TGTGCCAGTAGCCCACAGGCGATTGATAATTCACCCCTCCACTTT
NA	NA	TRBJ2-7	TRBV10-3	CAISAPLNAYEQYF	TGTGCCATCAGTGCTCCGCTAAACGCCTACGAGCAGTACTTC
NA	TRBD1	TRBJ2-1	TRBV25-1	CASSESRTGDGSEQFF	TGTGCCAGCAGTGAGTCCCGGACAGGGGATGGGAGTGAGCAGTTCTTC
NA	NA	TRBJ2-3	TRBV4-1	CASSQDRMDTQYF	TGCGCCAGCAGCCAAGACAGGATGGATACGCAGTATTTT
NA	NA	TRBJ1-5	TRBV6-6	CASSYKTVGQPQHF	TGTGCCAGCAGTTACAAGACGGTGGGTCAGCCCCAGCATTTT
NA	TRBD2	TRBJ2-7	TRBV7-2	CASSSFGGSGGVEQYF	TGTGCCAGCAGTTCCTTTGGGGGTAGCGGGGGGGTCGAGCAGTACTTC
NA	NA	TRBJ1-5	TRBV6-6	CASTPLRGPQHF	TGTGCCAGCACCCCTCTACGGGGCCCCCAGCATTTT